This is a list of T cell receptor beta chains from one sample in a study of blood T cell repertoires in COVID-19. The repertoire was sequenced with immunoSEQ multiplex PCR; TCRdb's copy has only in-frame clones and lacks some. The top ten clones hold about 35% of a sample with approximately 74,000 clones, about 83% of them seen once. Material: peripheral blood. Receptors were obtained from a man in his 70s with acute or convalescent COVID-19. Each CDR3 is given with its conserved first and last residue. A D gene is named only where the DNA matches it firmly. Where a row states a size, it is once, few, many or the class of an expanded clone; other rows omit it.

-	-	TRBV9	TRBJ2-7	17	CASSVGLRDWSSYEQYF	TGTGCCAGCAGCGTAGGACTCCGGGACTGGAGCTCCTACGAGCAGTACTTC
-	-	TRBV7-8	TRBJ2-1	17	CASSLGGRPNVYNEQFF	TGTGCCAGCAGCTTAGGGGGGCGGCCCAATGTTTACAATGAGCAGTTCTTC
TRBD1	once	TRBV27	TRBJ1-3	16	CASSSRQGGAGNTIYF	TGTGCCAGCAGTTCAAGACAGGGAGGCGCTGGAAACACCATATATTTT
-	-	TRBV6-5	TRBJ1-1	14	CASSYSIWNTEAFF	TGTGCCAGCAGTTACTCTATTTGGAACACTGAAGCTTTCTTT
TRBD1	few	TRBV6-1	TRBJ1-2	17	CASSESSTGGRKYGYTF	TGTGCCAGCAGTGAGTCGTCGACAGGGGGCAGAAAGTATGGCTACACCTTC
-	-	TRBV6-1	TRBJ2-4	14	CASSEVVPKNIQYF	TGTGCCAGCAGTGAGGTAGTACCCAAAAACATTCAGTACTTC
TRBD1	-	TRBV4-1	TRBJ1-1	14	CASSQGQGPTEAFF	TGCGCCAGCAGCCAAGGACAGGGTCCCACTGAAGCTTTCTTT
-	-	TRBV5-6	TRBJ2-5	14	CASSLTGLQETQYF	TGTGCCAGCAGCCTTACAGGGTTGCAGGAGACCCAGTACTTC
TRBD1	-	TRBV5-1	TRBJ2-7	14	CASSGTAQGYEQYF	TGCGCCAGCAGCGGGACAGCGCAGGGCTACGAGCAGTACTTC
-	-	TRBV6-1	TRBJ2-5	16	CASSVSGSLVGETQYF	TGTGCCAGCAGTGTGTCCGGGTCCTTAGTCGGAGAGACCCAGTACTTC